Each of the 21 T cell receptor beta chains below was sequenced from the same sample in a study of CXCR3-negative and CXCR3-positive naive CD8 T cells. The study, taken as a whole, reports: TRB CDR3 hydrophobicity was greater in CXCR3-positive naive cells than in CXCR3-negative naive cells.

For these receptors, no antigen is known. Via 5' RACE with UMI labels, TRB cDNA libraries were prepared. TCRdb reanalyzed the 5' RACE reads, giving one entry per CDR3 protein sequence and no DNA. The record lists roughly 120,000 distinct CDR3 sequences, of which the ten most abundant hold under 0.75%. The specimen was naive CXCR3+ CD8+ T cells from blood. Specified subset: CD45RO-CCR7+CD27+CD95- naive CD8+ T cells expressing CXCR3 (TNR3+). These receptors were taken from a human donor in good health. Some clones in this sample may be carry-over from other donors' samples.

The chain employs TRBV29-1 and TRBJ1-2; TCRdb's D call, TRBD1, is unchecked because there is no DNA. The CDR3 is 16 amino acids. The germline gives CDR1 SQVTM, CDR2 ANQGSEA. The CDR3 loop is CSARGTGGFLNYGYTF. Based on the CDR3 plus reference TRBV29-1 and TRBJ1-2, the full variable domain is SAVISQKPSRDICQRGTSLTIQCQVDSQVTMMFWYRQQPGQSLTLIATANQGSEATYESGFVIDKFPISRPNLTFSTLTVSNMSPEDSSIYLCSARGTGGFLNYGYTFGSGTRLTVV.

This chain joins TRBV9 and TRBJ1-6; TCRdb's assignment of TRBD1 cannot be checked, as there is no DNA. The CDR3 consists of 14 residues. Germline values: CDR1 SGDLS, CDR2 YYNGEE. This CDR3 reads CASSDRGYNSPLHF.

The gene calls are TRBV6-1 and TRBJ2-1; without DNA, the TCRdb call of TRBD2 cannot be checked. CDR3 length equals 15 residues. Germline CDR1 is MNHNS and CDR2 is SASEGT. The CDR3 here is CASRGLRLAGLEQFF.

The chain employs TRBV7-9 and TRBJ2-5; TCRdb's D call of TRBD2 is untestable without DNA. The germline V gene has CDR1 SEHNR and CDR2 FQNEAQ (reference sequence). This CDR3 has 15 amino acids. The CDR3: CASSPPLAGKETQYF. Full variable domain (remainder filled in from reference TRBV7-9 and TRBJ2-5): DTGVSQNPRHKITKRGQNVTFRCDPISEHNRLYWYRQTLGQGPEFLTYFQNEAQLEKSRLLSDRFSAERPKGSFSTLEIQRTEQGDSAMYLCASSPPLAGKETQYFGPGTRLLVL.

This rearrangement joins TRBV13 to TRBJ2-1; the TCRdb D gene call, TRBD2, has no DNA to confirm it. From germline, CDR1 is PRHDT and CDR2 FYEKMQ (reference sequence). CDR3 size: 15 residues. The CDR3 sequence is CASTSGTSGNNEQFF.

CDR3 sequence reads: CASSEPWYVKTYEQYF. The chain is built from TRBV6-1 and TRBJ2-7. The CDR3 has 16 residues. CDR1 MNHNS and CDR2 SASEGT come from the germline V gene.

The chain recombines TRBV19 with TRBJ1-3. Germline values: CDR1 LNHDA, CDR2 SQIVND (reference sequence). The CDR3 has 11 amino acids. The CDR3 is CASSSGTTIYF.

The chain carries TRBV13 and TRBJ1-1; TCRdb's D call of TRBD1 is untestable without DNA. Germline CDR1 PRHDT, CDR2 FYEKMQ (reference sequence). CDR3 length: 15 amino acids. CDR3 sequence: CASSSPGARNTEAFF.

V usage is TRBV6-2 or TRBV6-3 and J usage is TRBJ1-5; the D gene TCRdb calls, TRBD1, cannot be checked with no DNA. Germline lookup yields CDR1 MNHEY and CDR2 SVGEGT. This CDR3 spans 13 amino acids. This chain's CDR3 is CASSYRDNQPQHF.

The chain couples TRBV15 to TRBJ2-1; TCRdb selects TRBD2, and the lack of DNA leaves this call unchecked. The germline V gene has CDR1 LNHNV and CDR2 YYDKDF (reference sequence). This CDR3 has 18 residues. CDR3 amino acids: CATSSLTSGVSSYNEQFF.

The chain combines TRBV6-2 or TRBV6-3 with TRBJ1-1. In germline, CDR1 is MNHEY, CDR2 SVGEGT. CDR3 length: 15 amino acids. CDR3 in amino acids: CASSLTLYGNTEAFF.

This chain links TRBV5-1 with TRBJ2-7; the D call from TCRdb, TRBD1, cannot be confirmed without DNA. The CDR3 is 17 amino acids. Germline lookup yields CDR1 SGHRS and CDR2 YFSETQ. The CDR3 region is CASSPRGQGEIPYEQYF.

CDR3 amino acids: CSVETGEDSYEQYF. The chain links TRBV29-1 to TRBJ2-7; as DNA is missing, the TRBD1 call by TCRdb cannot be tested. Germline CDR1 and CDR2: SQVTM and ANQGSEA. This CDR3 is built from 14 residues.

V usage is TRBV13 and J usage is TRBJ1-5; TCRdb's D gene call, TRBD1, goes unchecked for lack of DNA. Germline CDR1 reads PRHDT; CDR2 reads FYEKMQ (reference sequence). The CDR3 extends over 14 amino acids. Here the CDR3 reads CASSFGTVNQPQHF.

The rearrangement joins TRBV12-3 or TRBV12-4 to TRBJ2-1; TCRdb gives TRBD2 as the D gene, but with no DNA this cannot be confirmed. The CDR3 covers 16 residues. CDR3 sequence: CASSFGGEASYNEQFF.

The rearrangement links TRBV7-9 to TRBJ1-6; no DNA is available, so the TRBD1 call from TCRdb remains unchecked. The germline gives CDR1 SEHNR, CDR2 FQNEAQ (reference sequence). The CDR3 loop spans 12 amino acids. CDR3: CASRQDNSPLHF.

The chain couples TRBV9 to TRBJ2-7. Germline V gene data show CDR1 as SGDLS and CDR2 as YYNGEE. The CDR3 length is 14 residues. This chain's CDR3 is CASSAFDGYYEQYF.

The rearrangement links TRBV29-1 to TRBJ2-5. This CDR3 is built from 12 residues. Germline values: CDR1 SQVTM, CDR2 ANQGSEA. CDR3 protein: CSVEGLEETQYF.

The rearrangement uses TRBV19 and TRBJ1-1; TCRdb calls TRBD1, which cannot be checked without DNA. The CDR3 is made up of 14 amino acids. Per the germline V gene, CDR1 is LNHDA and CDR2 is SQIVND (reference sequence). The CDR3: CASSIRGGQAEAFF.

The V call is TRBV6-2 or TRBV6-3, the J call TRBJ2-3; there is no DNA to check the TCRdb D call of TRBD1. Looked up from germline, CDR1 is MNHEY and CDR2 is SVGEGT. The CDR3 is 13 amino acids. This CDR3 is CASSSPWEDTQYF.

This chain connects TRBV6-2 or TRBV6-3 to TRBJ2-6; absent DNA, TCRdb's TRBD2 call cannot be checked. The germline V gene has CDR1 MNHEY and CDR2 SVGEGT. The CDR3 consists of 16 residues. CDR3 region: CASSFTSASGANVLTF.